A selection of T cell receptor beta chains follows, all from one sample in a study of CD8+ T cells in alopecia areata. Using immunoSEQ multiplex PCR, the repertoire was profiled, and TCRdb retains in-frame clones only, with some absent. The table records around 160,000 clones, 80% to 90% of them present only once. Sequenced material: CD8+ T cells sorted from blood, taken at week 0. The receptors come from a human donor with alopecia areata. Each CDR3 is given with its conserved first and last residue. A D gene is named only where the DNA matches it firmly. The listing skips clone size in some rows; elsewhere it reads once, few, many or a size class.

v_call: TRBV7-9; clone_size: NA; j_call: TRBJ2-1; d_call: NA; cdr3_aa: CASSFGSPNEQFF; cdr3_nt: TGTGCCAGCAGCTTCGGCTCTCCCAATGAGCAGTTCTTC
v_call: TRBV27; clone_size: NA; j_call: TRBJ2-1; d_call: NA; cdr3_aa: CASSLVANNEQFF; cdr3_nt: TGTGCCAGCAGTTTAGTGGCCAACAATGAGCAGTTCTTC
v_call: TRBV29-1; clone_size: NA; j_call: TRBJ2-7; d_call: TRBD1; cdr3_aa: CSAGDSSYEQYF; cdr3_nt: TGCAGCGCTGGGGACAGCTCCTACGAGCAGTACTTC
v_call: TRBV25-1; clone_size: NA; j_call: TRBJ1-1; d_call: TRBD1; cdr3_aa: CASSEWGTGGGYTEAFF; cdr3_nt: TGTGCCAGCAGTGAATGGGGGACAGGCGGGGGGTACACTGAAGCTTTCTTT
v_call: TRBV5-4; clone_size: NA; j_call: TRBJ2-2; d_call: NA; cdr3_aa: CASSLEGNGELFF; cdr3_nt: TGTGCCAGCAGCTTGGAGGGTAACGGGGAGCTGTTTTTT
v_call: TRBV4-1; clone_size: NA; j_call: TRBJ2-5; d_call: TRBD1; cdr3_aa: CASSQDGQVQQETQYF; cdr3_nt: TGCGCCAGCAGCCAAGATGGACAGGTCCAGCAAGAGACCCAGTACTTC
v_call: TRBV4-1; clone_size: NA; j_call: TRBJ1-1; d_call: NA; cdr3_aa: CASSQDLRFSPSGTEAFF; cdr3_nt: TGCGCCAGCAGCCAAGATCTAAGGTTTTCCCCTTCCGGCACTGAAGCTTTCTTT
v_call: TRBV29-1; clone_size: few; j_call: TRBJ2-1; d_call: TRBD2; cdr3_aa: CSAPTSGGYEQFF; cdr3_nt: TGCAGCGCTCCGACTAGCGGGGGGTATGAGCAGTTCTTC
v_call: TRBV2; clone_size: NA; j_call: TRBJ2-7; d_call: TRBD2; cdr3_aa: CASSARLAGQLGGEQYF; cdr3_nt: TGTGCCAGCAGTGCTCGGCTAGCGGGGCAGTTGGGGGGCGAGCAGTACTTC
v_call: TRBV30; clone_size: NA; j_call: TRBJ1-1; d_call: NA; cdr3_aa: CAWSNEVKKAFF; cdr3_nt: TGTGCCTGGAGTAACGAGGTCAAGAAAGCTTTCTTT
v_call: TRBV2; clone_size: NA; j_call: TRBJ1-5; d_call: NA; cdr3_aa: CASSPLGGNQPQHF; cdr3_nt: TGTGCCAGCAGTCCACTAGGAGGCAATCAGCCCCAGCATTTT
v_call: TRBV29-1; clone_size: NA; j_call: TRBJ2-2; d_call: TRBD1; cdr3_aa: CSVLQGVTNTGELFF; cdr3_nt: TGCAGCGTTCTCCAGGGGGTCACGAACACCGGGGAGCTGTTTTTT
v_call: TRBV27; clone_size: NA; j_call: TRBJ2-7; d_call: NA; cdr3_aa: CASSRRAEIYEQYF; cdr3_nt: TGTGCCAGCAGTCGGAGGGCAGAGATCTACGAGCAGTACTTC
v_call: TRBV7-9; clone_size: NA; j_call: TRBJ2-5; d_call: TRBD2; cdr3_aa: CASSARLRATSGQETQYF; cdr3_nt: TGTGCCAGCAGCGCCAGATTAAGGGCGACTAGCGGCCAAGAGACCCAGTACTTC
v_call: TRBV7-6; clone_size: NA; j_call: TRBJ2-3; d_call: NA; cdr3_aa: CASSPGPDTQYF; cdr3_nt: TGTGCCAGCAGCCCTGGGCCCGATACGCAGTATTTT
v_call: TRBV6-5; clone_size: NA; j_call: TRBJ2-1; d_call: NA; cdr3_aa: CASRSGGSYNEQFF; cdr3_nt: TGTGCCAGCAGAAGTGGGGGCAGCTACAATGAGCAGTTCTTC
v_call: TRBV30; clone_size: NA; j_call: TRBJ1-2; d_call: NA; cdr3_aa: CAWEGDASLAGYTF; cdr3_nt: TGTGCCTGGGAGGGGGATGCATCTTTGGCTGGCTACACCTTC
v_call: TRBV7-9; clone_size: few; j_call: TRBJ2-5; d_call: TRBD2; cdr3_aa: CASSPWTSGRQETQYF; cdr3_nt: TGTGCCAGCAGCCCTTGGACTAGCGGGAGACAAGAGACCCAGTACTTC
v_call: TRBV29-1; clone_size: NA; j_call: TRBJ2-1; d_call: NA; cdr3_aa: CSVEDVGGLIFEQFF; cdr3_nt: TGCAGCGTTGAAGATGTGGGGGGCCTAATTTTTGAGCAGTTCTTC
v_call: TRBV27; clone_size: once; j_call: TRBJ2-7; d_call: TRBD1; cdr3_aa: CASSLSRTGSYEQYF; cdr3_nt: TGTGCCAGCAGTTTATCCCGGACAGGTAGTTACGAGCAGTACTTC
v_call: TRBV6-5; clone_size: NA; j_call: TRBJ2-7; d_call: TRBD1; cdr3_aa: CASSLTGDSYEQYF; cdr3_nt: TGTGCCAGCAGCCTCACAGGGGACTCCTACGAGCAGTACTTC
v_call: TRBV7-8; clone_size: NA; j_call: TRBJ2-1; d_call: TRBD2; cdr3_aa: CASSVLAEHNEQFF; cdr3_nt: TGTGCCAGCAGCGTACTAGCGGAGCACAATGAGCAGTTCTTC
v_call: TRBV10-3; clone_size: once; j_call: TRBJ2-1; d_call: TRBD1; cdr3_aa: CAAQQGIGPSYNEQFF; cdr3_nt: TGTGCCGCACAACAGGGGATCGGCCCCTCCTACAATGAGCAGTTCTTC
v_call: TRBV9; clone_size: NA; j_call: TRBJ2-1; d_call: NA; cdr3_aa: CASSVGPPWEQFF; cdr3_nt: TGTGCCAGCAGCGTGGGACCACCCTGGGAGCAGTTCTTC
v_call: TRBV2; clone_size: NA; j_call: TRBJ2-7; d_call: NA; cdr3_aa: CASSGGVRVKEQYF; cdr3_nt: TGTGCCAGCAGTGGAGGGGTCCGCGTGAAGGAGCAGTACTTC
v_call: TRBV10-3; clone_size: NA; j_call: TRBJ2-7; d_call: TRBD1; cdr3_aa: CALASEDRAYEQYF; cdr3_nt: TGTGCCTTGGCATCCGAGGACAGGGCCTACGAGCAGTACTTC
v_call: TRBV11-2; clone_size: NA; j_call: TRBJ2-7; d_call: TRBD1; cdr3_aa: CASSLDIWGTGDHEQYF; cdr3_nt: TGTGCCAGCAGCTTAGATATTTGGGGGACAGGGGACCACGAGCAGTACTTC
v_call: TRBV4-1; clone_size: NA; j_call: TRBJ1-2; d_call: NA; cdr3_aa: CASSRDPGDYGYTF; cdr3_nt: TGCGCCAGCAGCCGGGACCCAGGGGACTATGGCTACACCTTC
v_call: TRBV5-1; clone_size: NA; j_call: TRBJ2-7; d_call: TRBD1; cdr3_aa: CASSLVQGAMDEQYF; cdr3_nt: TGCGCCAGCAGCTTGGTTCAGGGGGCCATGGACGAGCAGTACTTC
v_call: TRBV4-1; clone_size: NA; j_call: TRBJ2-1; d_call: NA; cdr3_aa: CASRLDHNEQFF; cdr3_nt: TGCGCCAGCAGACTGGACCACAATGAGCAGTTCTTC
v_call: TRBV5-6; clone_size: few; j_call: TRBJ2-1; d_call: TRBD2; cdr3_aa: CASTWDSGGPYNEQFF; cdr3_nt: TGTGCCAGCACCTGGGATAGCGGGGGACCCTACAATGAGCAGTTCTTC
v_call: TRBV13; clone_size: NA; j_call: TRBJ1-4; d_call: NA; cdr3_aa: CASSFRGPNEKLFF; cdr3_nt: TGTGCCAGCAGCTTCCGGGGGCCAAATGAAAAACTGTTTTTT
v_call: TRBV10-2; clone_size: once; j_call: TRBJ2-3; d_call: TRBD2; cdr3_aa: CASSFPSGGSTDTQYF; cdr3_nt: TGCGCCAGCAGTTTCCCTAGCGGGGGATCCACAGATACGCAGTATTTT
v_call: TRBV7-9; clone_size: NA; j_call: TRBJ2-1; d_call: TRBD2; cdr3_aa: CASTPGGGHSYNEQFF; cdr3_nt: TGTGCCAGCACCCCCGGGGGGGGGCATTCCTACAATGAGCAGTTCTTC
v_call: TRBV4-1; clone_size: NA; j_call: TRBJ2-7; d_call: TRBD2; cdr3_aa: CASSPTSGGPYEQYF; cdr3_nt: TGCGCCAGCAGCCCCACTAGCGGGGGTCCCTACGAGCAGTACTTC
v_call: TRBV10-3; clone_size: NA; j_call: TRBJ2-7; d_call: NA; cdr3_aa: CAISESSSYEQYF; cdr3_nt: TGTGCCATCAGTGAGTCGTCTTCCTACGAGCAGTACTTC
v_call: TRBV7-9; clone_size: once; j_call: TRBJ1-1; d_call: NA; cdr3_aa: CASSLGSEAFF; cdr3_nt: TGTGCCAGCAGCTTAGGGTCCGAAGCTTTCTTT
v_call: TRBV7-9; clone_size: NA; j_call: TRBJ2-3; d_call: NA; cdr3_aa: CASSLMADTQYF; cdr3_nt: TGTGCCAGCAGCTTAATGGCAGATACGCAGTATTTT
v_call: TRBV6-5; clone_size: NA; j_call: TRBJ1-5; d_call: NA; cdr3_aa: CASSYGGGNQPQHF; cdr3_nt: TGTGCCAGCAGTTACGGAGGGGGCAATCAGCCCCAGCATTTT
v_call: TRBV7-2; clone_size: few; j_call: TRBJ2-7; d_call: TRBD1; cdr3_aa: CASSSTPGQSSSYEQYF; cdr3_nt: TGTGCCAGCAGCTCCACTCCGGGACAGTCGAGCTCCTACGAGCAGTACTTC
v_call: TRBV13; clone_size: NA; j_call: TRBJ2-7; d_call: NA; cdr3_aa: CASSLGPGRAYEQYF; cdr3_nt: TGTGCCAGCAGCTTAGGCCCAGGCCGGGCCTACGAGCAGTACTTC
v_call: TRBV29-1; clone_size: NA; j_call: TRBJ2-7; d_call: NA; cdr3_aa: CSVMGGTKTGVSYEQYF; cdr3_nt: TGCAGCGTTATGGGGGGGACAAAGACAGGGGTCTCCTACGAGCAGTACTTC
v_call: TRBV4-1; clone_size: NA; j_call: TRBJ2-7; d_call: NA; cdr3_aa: CASSQGAEQYF; cdr3_nt: TGCGCCAGCAGCCAAGGGGCCGAGCAGTACTTC
v_call: TRBV6-5; clone_size: NA; j_call: TRBJ2-7; d_call: NA; cdr3_aa: CATVEEYF; cdr3_nt: TGTGCCACCGTGGAGGAGTACTTC
v_call: TRBV19; clone_size: NA; j_call: TRBJ2-7; d_call: TRBD2; cdr3_aa: CASSSFRDYLSYEQYF; cdr3_nt: TGTGCCAGTAGTTCGTTCCGGGACTATCTGTCCTACGAGCAGTACTTC